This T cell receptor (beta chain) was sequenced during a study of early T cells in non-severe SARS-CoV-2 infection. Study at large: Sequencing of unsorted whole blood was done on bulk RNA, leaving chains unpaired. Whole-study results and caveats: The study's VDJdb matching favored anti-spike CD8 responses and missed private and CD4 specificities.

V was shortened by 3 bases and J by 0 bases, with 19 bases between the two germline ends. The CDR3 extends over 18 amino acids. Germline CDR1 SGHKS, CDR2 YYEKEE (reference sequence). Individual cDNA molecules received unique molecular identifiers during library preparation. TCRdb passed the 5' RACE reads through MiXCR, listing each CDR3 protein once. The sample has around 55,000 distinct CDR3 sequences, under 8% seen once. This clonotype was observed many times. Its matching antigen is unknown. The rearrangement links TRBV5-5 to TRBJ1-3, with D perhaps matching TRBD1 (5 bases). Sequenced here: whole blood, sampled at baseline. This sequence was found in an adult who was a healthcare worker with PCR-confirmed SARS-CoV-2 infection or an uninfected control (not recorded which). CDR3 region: CASSCRDGAKNSGNTIYF. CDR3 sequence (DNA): TGTGCCAGCAGCTGCCGGGACGGTGCCAAAAACTCTGGAAACACCATATATTTT.